The entry that follows covers one T cell receptor (beta chain) sequence. This record belongs to a study of CD8 T cells in Susac syndrome. CDR1 and CDR2 from the germline V gene are GTSNPN and SVGIG (reference sequence). Trimming cost V 1 base and J 4 bases, with 10 bases left between them. The length of the CDR3 is 13 residues. It was with random hexamers that 0.5 to 1 ug RNA was reverse transcribed. Amplification of TCR beta CDR3 by immunoSEQ multiplex PCR spanned 54 Vbeta and 13 Jbeta. TCRdb reanalysed the immunoSEQ multiplex PCR reads using MiXCR and keeps one entry per CDR3 protein. The sample has 210,000 or so distinct CDR3 sequences; about 94% are singletons.

V is TRBV30 and J is TRBJ1-2; no firm D call. Sequencing was performed on CD4+ T cells from PBMCs. This TCR was sampled from a human donor with Susac syndrome. In nucleotides, the CDR3 is TGTGCCTGGAGTGGGGGTGCCGGCTATGGCTACACCTTC. Its translation is CAWSGGAGYGYTF.